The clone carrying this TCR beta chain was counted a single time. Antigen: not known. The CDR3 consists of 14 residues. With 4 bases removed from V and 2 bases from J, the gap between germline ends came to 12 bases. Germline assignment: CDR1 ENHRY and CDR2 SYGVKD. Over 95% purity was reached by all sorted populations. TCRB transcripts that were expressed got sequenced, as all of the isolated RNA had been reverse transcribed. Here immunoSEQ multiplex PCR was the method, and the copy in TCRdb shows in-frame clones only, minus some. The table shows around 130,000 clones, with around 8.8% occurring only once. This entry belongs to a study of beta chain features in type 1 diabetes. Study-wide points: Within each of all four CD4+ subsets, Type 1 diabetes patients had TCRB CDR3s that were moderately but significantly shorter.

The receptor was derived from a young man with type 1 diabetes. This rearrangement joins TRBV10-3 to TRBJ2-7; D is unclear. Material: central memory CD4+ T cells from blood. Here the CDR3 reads CAISGATVTYEQYF. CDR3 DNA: TGTGCCATCAGTGGGGCCACGGTAACCTACGAGCAGTACTTC.